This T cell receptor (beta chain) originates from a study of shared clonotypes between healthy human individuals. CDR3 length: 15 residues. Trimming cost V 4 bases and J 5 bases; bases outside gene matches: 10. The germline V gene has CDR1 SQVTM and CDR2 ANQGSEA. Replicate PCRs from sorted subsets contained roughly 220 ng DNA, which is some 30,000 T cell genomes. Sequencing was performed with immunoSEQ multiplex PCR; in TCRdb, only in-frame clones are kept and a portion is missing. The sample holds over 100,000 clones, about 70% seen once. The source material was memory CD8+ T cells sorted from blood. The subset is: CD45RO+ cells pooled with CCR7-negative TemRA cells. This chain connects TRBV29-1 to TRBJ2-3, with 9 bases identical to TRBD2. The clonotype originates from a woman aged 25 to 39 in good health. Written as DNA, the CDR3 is TGCAGCGTTGTGAAGGGCGGGAGGGCTGAAGATACGCAGTATTTT. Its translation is CSVVKGGRAEDTQYF.